The T cell receptor beta chain described here comes from a study of early T cells in non-severe SARS-CoV-2 infection. Study information: Unsorted whole blood bulk RNA was sequenced, with unpaired chains.

General observations from the study: Matching against VDJdb likely underestimated virus-specific expansions, favoring anti-spike CD8.

The CDR3 sequence is 15 residues long. CDR1 is LNHDA and CDR2 is SQIVND in the germline V gene (reference sequence). Deletions cut 6 bases from V and 0 bases from J, with 11 bases between. The protocol attached unique molecular identifiers to individual cDNA molecules. TCRdb re-called the 5' RACE reads through MiXCR, storing one row per CDR3 protein. The sample carries fewer than 25,000 distinct CDR3 sequences, around 3.3% recorded once. This clonotype was detected many times. Its specificity is not known. This chain uses TRBV19 with TRBJ1-4; the D gene is possibly TRBD1 (5 bases). The TCR comes from an adult who was a healthcare worker with PCR-confirmed SARS-CoV-2 infection or an uninfected control (not recorded which). The sample taken for sequencing was whole blood. The CDR3 is CASRTDTSTNEKLFF. The CDR3 DNA reads TGTGCCAGTAGGACAGATACTTCAACTAATGAAAAACTGTTTTTT.